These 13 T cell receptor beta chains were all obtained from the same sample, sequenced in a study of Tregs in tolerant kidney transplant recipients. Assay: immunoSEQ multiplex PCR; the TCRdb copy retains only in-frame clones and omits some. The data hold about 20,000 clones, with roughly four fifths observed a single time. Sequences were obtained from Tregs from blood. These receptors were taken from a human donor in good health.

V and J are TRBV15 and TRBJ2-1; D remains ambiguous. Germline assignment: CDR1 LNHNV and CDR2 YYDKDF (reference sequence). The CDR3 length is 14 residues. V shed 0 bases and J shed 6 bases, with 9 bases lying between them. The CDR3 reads CATSRDYPGNEQFF. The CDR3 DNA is TGTGCCACCAGCAGAGATTACCCCGGCAATGAGCAGTTCTTC.

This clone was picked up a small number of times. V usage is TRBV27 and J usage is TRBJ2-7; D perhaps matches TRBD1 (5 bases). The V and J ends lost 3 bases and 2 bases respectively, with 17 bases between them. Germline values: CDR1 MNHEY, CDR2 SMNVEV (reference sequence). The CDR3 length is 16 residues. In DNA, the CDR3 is TGTGCCAGCAGTTTCAGGGCTTGGCAGGACGCCTACGAGCAGTACTTC. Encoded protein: CASSFRAWQDAYEQYF.

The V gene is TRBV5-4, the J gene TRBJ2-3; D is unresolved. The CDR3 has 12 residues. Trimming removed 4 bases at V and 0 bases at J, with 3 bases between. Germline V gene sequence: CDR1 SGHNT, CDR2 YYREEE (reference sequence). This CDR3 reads CASSGSTDTQYF. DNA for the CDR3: TGTGCCAGCAGCGGAAGCACAGATACGCAGTATTTT.

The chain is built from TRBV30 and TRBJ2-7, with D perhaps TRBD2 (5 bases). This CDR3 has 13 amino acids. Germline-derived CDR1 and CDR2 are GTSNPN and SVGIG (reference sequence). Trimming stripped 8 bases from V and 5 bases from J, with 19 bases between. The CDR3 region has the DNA TGTGCCCAGTCTGGAGGTCCTTTCGACGAGCAGTACTTC. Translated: CAQSGGPFDEQYF.

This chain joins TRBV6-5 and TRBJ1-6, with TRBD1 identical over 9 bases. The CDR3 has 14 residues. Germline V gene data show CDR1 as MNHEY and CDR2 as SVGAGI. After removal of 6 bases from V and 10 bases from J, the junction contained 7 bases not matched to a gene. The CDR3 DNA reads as TGTGCCAGCAGCCGGACAGGGGAAAGATCACCCCTCCACTTT. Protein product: CASSRTGERSPLHF.

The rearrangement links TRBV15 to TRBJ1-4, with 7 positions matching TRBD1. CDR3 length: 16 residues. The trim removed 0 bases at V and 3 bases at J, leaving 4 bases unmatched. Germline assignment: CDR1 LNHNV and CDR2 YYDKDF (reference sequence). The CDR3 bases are TGTGCCACCAGCAGAGACCCAACAGGGGCTAATGAAAAACTGTTTTTT. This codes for CATSRDPTGANEKLFF.

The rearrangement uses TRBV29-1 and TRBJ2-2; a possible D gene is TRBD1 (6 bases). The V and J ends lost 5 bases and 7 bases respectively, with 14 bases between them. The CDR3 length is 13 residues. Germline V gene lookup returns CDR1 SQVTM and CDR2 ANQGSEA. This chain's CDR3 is CSVWSGDGGELFF. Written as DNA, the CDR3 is TGCAGCGTTTGGTCAGGGGATGGCGGGGAGCTGTTTTTT.

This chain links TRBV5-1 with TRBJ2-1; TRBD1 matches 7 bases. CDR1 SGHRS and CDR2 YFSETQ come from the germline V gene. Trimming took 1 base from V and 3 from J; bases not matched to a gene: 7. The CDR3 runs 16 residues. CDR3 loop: CASSLNRGPIYNEQFF. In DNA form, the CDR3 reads TGCGCCAGCAGCTTGAACAGGGGCCCTATCTACAATGAGCAGTTCTTC.

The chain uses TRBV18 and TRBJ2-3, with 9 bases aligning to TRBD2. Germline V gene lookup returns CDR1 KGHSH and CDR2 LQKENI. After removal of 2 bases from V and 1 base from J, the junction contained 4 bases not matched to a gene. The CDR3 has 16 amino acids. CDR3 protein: CASSPSQRGGTDTQYF. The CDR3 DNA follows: TGTGCCAGCTCACCATCCCAGCGGGGGGGCACAGATACGCAGTATTTT.

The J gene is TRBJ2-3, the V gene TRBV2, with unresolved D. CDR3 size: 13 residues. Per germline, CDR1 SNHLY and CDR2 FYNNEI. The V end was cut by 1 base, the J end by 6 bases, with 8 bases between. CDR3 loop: CASSEGPRDTQYF. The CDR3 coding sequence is TGTGCCAGCAGTGAAGGTCCGCGGGATACGCAGTATTTT. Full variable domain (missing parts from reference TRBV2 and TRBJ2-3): EPEVTQTPSHQVTQMGQEVILRCVPISNHLYFYWYRQILGQKVEFLVSFYNNEISEKSEIFDDQFSVERPDGSNFTLKIRSTKLEDSAMYFCASSEGPRDTQYFGPGTRLTVL.

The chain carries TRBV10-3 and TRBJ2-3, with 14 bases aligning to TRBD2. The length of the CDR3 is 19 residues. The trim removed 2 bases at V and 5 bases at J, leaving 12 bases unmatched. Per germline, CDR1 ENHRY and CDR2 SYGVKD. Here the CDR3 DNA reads TGTGCCATCAGTGAGGAAAGGGGGACTAGCGGGAGTTATGTAGATACGCAGTATTTT. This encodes CAISEERGTSGSYVDTQYF.

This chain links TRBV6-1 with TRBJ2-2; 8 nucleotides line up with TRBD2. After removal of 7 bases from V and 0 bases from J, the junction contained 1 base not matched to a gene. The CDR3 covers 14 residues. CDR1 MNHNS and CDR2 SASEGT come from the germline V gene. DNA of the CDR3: TGTGCCAGCACACTAGCGGCGAACACCGGGGAGCTGTTTTTT. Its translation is CASTLAANTGELFF.

For the CDR3, the DNA is TGCGCCACCAGGGGCCAGAACTACGAGCAGTACTTC. Translated: CATRGQNYEQYF. The chain has TRBV5-1 and TRBJ2-7; D is possibly TRBD1 (6 bases). With 9 bases removed from V and 3 bases from J, the gap between germline ends came to 13 bases. From germline, CDR1 is SGHRS and CDR2 YFSETQ. The CDR3 contains 12 residues.